Below, 7 T cell receptor beta chains from the same sample are listed, as sequenced in a study of T cells after yellow fever vaccination. TCRdb reanalysed the 5' RACE reads using MiXCR and keeps one entry per CDR3 protein. The table lists tens of thousands of distinct CDR3 sequences, over 9.5% of them singletons. Sequenced here: PBMCs, either bulk or a sorted T-cell subset (CD4+, CD8+, memory, or dextramer-sorted; not recorded which), sampled more than 13 days after the first yellow fever vaccination. The source is a man aged 18-30 years who received the YFV17D yellow fever vaccine.

The table lists this clonotype with many counts. V gene TRBV12-3 or TRBV12-4 combines with J gene TRBJ1-2, with no clear D. CDR3 length: 12 amino acids. Trimming took 8 bases from V and 4 from J, leaving 11 bases between them. The CDR3, as DNA: TGTGCCAGCTCGGTAACGGGCTATGGCTACACCTTC. Translation: CASSVTGYGYTF.

This clonotype came up many times. The chain joins TRBV6-2 or TRBV6-3 to TRBJ2-7, with a tentative D call TRBD1 (6 bases). The length of the CDR3 is 15 residues. V gave up 5 bases and J gave up 0 bases, with 14 bases separating them. From germline, CDR1 is MNHEY and CDR2 SVGEGT. The CDR3 region has the DNA TGTGCCAGCAGTGCGTTCGGGACACTCTCCTACGAGCAGTACTTC. It translates to CASSAFGTLSYEQYF.

This clonotype was detected ten times or more. V and J are TRBV12-3 or TRBV12-4 and TRBJ2-4; D is perhaps TRBD2 (6 bases). The length of the CDR3 is 12 residues. V shed 8 bases and J shed 9 bases, with 14 bases lying between them. The CDR3 region has the DNA TGTGCCAGCTGGGCGGAGGGAGGCATTCAGTACTTC. As protein: CASWAEGGIQYF.

Ten or more counts support this clonotype. CDR3 coding DNA: TGCAGTGCTAGAGATAACGTGGGGAATGGCTACACCTTC. It encodes CSARDNVGNGYTF. The genes are TRBV20-1 and TRBJ1-2; D remains unclear. V lost 0 bases and J 6 bases, leaving 11 bases between the germline ends. Germline V gene sequence: CDR1 DFQATT, CDR2 SNEGSKA (reference sequence). The CDR3 sequence is 13 residues long.

This clonotype was detected many times. The chain links TRBV4-2 to TRBJ1-1; a weak D match, TRBD1 (5 bases). The CDR3 has 12 amino acids. Germline-derived CDR1 and CDR2 are LGHNA and YNFKEQ. Trimming removed 0 bases at V and 9 bases at J, with 8 bases between. CDR3 sequence reads: CASSQDGAKAFF. In DNA, the CDR3 is TGTGCCAGCAGCCAAGACGGGGCAAAAGCTTTCTTT.

This clonotype came up many times. As DNA, the CDR3 is TGCAGTGCCCAGGAAACGTTTTCTCGGACATTGAACAATGAGCAGTTCTTC. This sequence encodes CSAQETFSRTLNNEQFF. The V and J genes are TRBV20-1 and TRBJ2-1; a weak D match, TRBD1 (5 bases). The CDR3 length is 17 residues. Trimming stripped 6 bases from V and 5 bases from J, with 26 bases between. The germline V gene encodes CDR1 DFQATT and CDR2 SNEGSKA (reference sequence).

Regarding this clonotype: A much larger clone lies a single base off, so this may be a read error. This chain links TRBV6-4 with TRBJ2-3, with D uncertain. Germline V gene sequence: CDR1 MRHNA, CDR2 SNTAGT. V was cut by 2 bases and J by 2 bases, with 14 bases left in between. CDR3 length equals 16 residues. The CDR3: CASSDTSASATDTQYF. As DNA, the CDR3 is TGTGCCAGCAGTGACACGTCGGCGAGCGCCACAGATACGCAGTATTTT.